The present T cell receptor beta chain was sequenced within a study of low-dose radiotherapy and immunotherapy resistance in tumors. Study-wide context: Cohort 1 was given 0.5 Gy per fraction every 2 weeks, for 6.5 Gy total.

This clonotype has ten or more counts. Time point denoted: before trial treatment. The donors' regimen was nivolumab, ipilimumab, aspirin, low-dose cyclophosphamide and low-dose radiotherapy. TRAV- and TRBV-specific primers were used for first-strand cDNA, which covered alpha and beta chains. Amplification of TCRs used a constant-region primer and V-primer adapter for roughly 18 PCR cycles. One entry per CDR3 protein results from TCRdb running MiXCR on the reads. The sample lists tens of thousands of distinct CDR3 sequences; more than 25% were seen once. V shed 1 base and J shed 1 base, with 11 bases lying between them. The germline CDR1 and CDR2 sequences are SEHNR and FQNEAQ (reference sequence). This CDR3 is 16 amino acids long.

This clonotype was sampled from a male donor with rectosigmoid adenocarcinoma. This chain joins TRBV7-9 and TRBJ1-3; D is uncertain. The material was PBMCs, obtained before treatment. The CDR3, as DNA: TGTGCCAGCAGCTTAGGTTTCGGGAATTCTGGAAACACCATATATTTT. It is translated as CASSLGFGNSGNTIYF.